Reported below is one T cell receptor (beta chain). The CDR3 covers 17 residues. Looked up from germline, CDR1 is SQVTM and CDR2 is ANQGSEA. V lost 5 bases and J lost 0; bases outside the gene matches: 11. These data are taken from a study of control samples from healthy donors and cancer patients. Assay: immunoSEQ multiplex PCR; the TCRdb copy retains only in-frame clones and omits some. The sample yields 40,000 to 60,000 clones, around 87% seen once. The J gene is TRBJ1-4, the V gene TRBV29-1; 8 nucleotides align to TRBD1. The clonotype comes from a man in his 60s with head and neck cancer. Specimen: PBMCs. The CDR3 region is CSVLDREISATNEKLFF. CDR3 nucleotides: TGCAGCGTTCTGGACAGGGAGATCTCTGCAACTAATGAAAAACTGTTTTTT. Full variable domain (outside the CDR3, taken from reference TRBV29-1 and TRBJ1-4): SAVISQKPSRDICQRGTSLTIQCQVDSQVTMMFWYRQQPGQSLTLIATANQGSEATYESGFVIDKFPISRPNLTFSTLTVSNMSPEDSSIYLCSVLDREISATNEKLFFGSGTQLSVL.